The present TCR beta chain was sequenced within a study of blood T cell repertoires in COVID-19. Study-wide context: COVID-19 samples from acute and convalescent phases originated in the United States, Italy and Spain. The cDNA or gDNA used as material had been derived from T cells, B-cell-depleted T cells, or PBMCs.

Generated by immunoSEQ multiplex PCR, the TCRdb table keeps only in-frame clones and is missing some. The sample holds fewer than 150,000 clones; approximately 85% are singletons and the top ten take approximately 4%. Sequenced: peripheral blood. The origin of this receptor is a human donor in a cohort sampled during active COVID-19.

CDR3 DNA sequence: TGTGCCAGCAGCTATGGGAGTCAGAGACCCGGGGAGCTGTTTTTT. It is translated as CASSYGSQRPGELFF. V usage is TRBV5-4 and J usage is TRBJ2-2, with a possible D match to TRBD2 (5 bases). Germline V gene sequence: CDR1 SGHNT, CDR2 YYREEE (reference sequence). CDR3 length equals 15 residues. With 3 bases removed from V and 6 bases from J, the gap between germline ends came to 15 bases.